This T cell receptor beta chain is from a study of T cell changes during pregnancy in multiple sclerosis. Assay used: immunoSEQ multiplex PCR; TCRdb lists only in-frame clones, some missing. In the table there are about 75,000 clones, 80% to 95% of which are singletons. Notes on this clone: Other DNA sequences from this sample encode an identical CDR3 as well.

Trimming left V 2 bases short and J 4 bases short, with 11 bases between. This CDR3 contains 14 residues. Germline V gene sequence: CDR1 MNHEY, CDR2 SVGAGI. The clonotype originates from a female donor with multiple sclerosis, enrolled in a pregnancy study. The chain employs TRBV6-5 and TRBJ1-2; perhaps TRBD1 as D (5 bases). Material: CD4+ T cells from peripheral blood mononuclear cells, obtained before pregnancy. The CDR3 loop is CASSYRQGLYGYTF. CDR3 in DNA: TGTGCCAGCAGTTACAGGCAGGGCCTCTATGGCTACACCTTC.